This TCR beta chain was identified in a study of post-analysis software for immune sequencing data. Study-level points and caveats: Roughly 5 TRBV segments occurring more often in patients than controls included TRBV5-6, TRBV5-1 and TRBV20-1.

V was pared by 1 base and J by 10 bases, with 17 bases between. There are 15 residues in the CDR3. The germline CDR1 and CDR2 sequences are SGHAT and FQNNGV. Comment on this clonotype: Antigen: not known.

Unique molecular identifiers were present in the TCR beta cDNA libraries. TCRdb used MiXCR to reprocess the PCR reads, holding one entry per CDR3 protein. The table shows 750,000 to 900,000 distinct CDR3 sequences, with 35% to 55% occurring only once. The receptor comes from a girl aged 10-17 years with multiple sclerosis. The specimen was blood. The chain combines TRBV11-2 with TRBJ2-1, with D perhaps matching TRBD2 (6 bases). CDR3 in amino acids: CASSLGVQRVGEQFF. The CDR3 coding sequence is TGTGCCAGCAGCTTAGGGGTTCAGCGGGTGGGGGAGCAGTTCTTC. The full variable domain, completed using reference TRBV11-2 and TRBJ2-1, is EAGVAQSPRYKIIEKRQSVAFWCNPISGHATLYWYQQILGQGPKLLIQFQNNGVVDDSQLPKDRFSAERLKGVDSTLKIQPAKLEDSAVYLCASSLGVQRVGEQFFGPGTRLTVL.